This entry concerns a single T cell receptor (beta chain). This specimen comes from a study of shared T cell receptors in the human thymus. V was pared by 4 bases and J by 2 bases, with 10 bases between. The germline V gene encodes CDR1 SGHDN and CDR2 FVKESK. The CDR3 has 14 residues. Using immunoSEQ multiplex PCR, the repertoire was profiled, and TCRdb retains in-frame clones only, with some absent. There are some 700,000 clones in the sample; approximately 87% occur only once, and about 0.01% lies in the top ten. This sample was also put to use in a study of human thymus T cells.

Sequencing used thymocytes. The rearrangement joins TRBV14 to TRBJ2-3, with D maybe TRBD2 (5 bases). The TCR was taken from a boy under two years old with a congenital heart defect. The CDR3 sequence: CASSLLDPTDTQYF. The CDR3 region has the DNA TGTGCCAGCAGCCTACTAGACCCCACAGATACGCAGTATTTT.